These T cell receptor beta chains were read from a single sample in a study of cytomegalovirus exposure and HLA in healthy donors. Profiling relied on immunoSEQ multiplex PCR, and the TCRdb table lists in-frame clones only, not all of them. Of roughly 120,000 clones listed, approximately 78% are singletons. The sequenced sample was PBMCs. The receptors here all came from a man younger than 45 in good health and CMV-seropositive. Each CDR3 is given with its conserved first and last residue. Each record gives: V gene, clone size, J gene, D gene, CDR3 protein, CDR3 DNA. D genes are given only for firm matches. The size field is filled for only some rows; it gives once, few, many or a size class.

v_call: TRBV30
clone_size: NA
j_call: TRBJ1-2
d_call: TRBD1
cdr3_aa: CAWSSLDRGSGYTF
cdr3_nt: TGTGCCTGGAGTTCCCTCGACAGGGGAAGTGGCTACACCTTC

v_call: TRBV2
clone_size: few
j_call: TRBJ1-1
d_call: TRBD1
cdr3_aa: CASRADRWGNTEAFF
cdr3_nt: TGTGCCAGCAGGGCGGACAGGTGGGGGAACACTGAAGCTTTCTTT

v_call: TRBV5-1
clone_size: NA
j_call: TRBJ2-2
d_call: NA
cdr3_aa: CASSEGATGELFF
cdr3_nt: TGCGCCAGCAGCGAAGGGGCCACCGGGGAGCTGTTTTTT

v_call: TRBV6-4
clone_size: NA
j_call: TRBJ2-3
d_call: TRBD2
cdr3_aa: CASSDSSGGASTDTQYF
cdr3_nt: TGTGCCAGCAGTGACTCTAGCGGGGGGGCTAGCACAGATACGCAGTATTTT

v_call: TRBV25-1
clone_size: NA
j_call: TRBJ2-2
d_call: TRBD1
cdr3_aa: CASSGSGQGHTGELFF
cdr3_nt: TGTGCCAGCAGTGGATCGGGACAGGGGCACACCGGGGAGCTGTTTTTT

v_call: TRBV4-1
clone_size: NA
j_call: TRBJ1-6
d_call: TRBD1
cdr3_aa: CASSQPQGQGGSPLHF
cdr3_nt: TGCGCCAGCAGCCAACCGCAAGGACAGGGGGGATCACCCCTCCACTTT

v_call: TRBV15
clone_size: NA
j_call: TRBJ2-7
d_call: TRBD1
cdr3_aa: CATSRDRASYEQYF
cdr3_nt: TGTGCCACCAGCCGGGACAGGGCATCCTACGAGCAGTACTTC

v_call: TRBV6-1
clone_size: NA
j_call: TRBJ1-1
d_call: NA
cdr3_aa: CASSRGVNTEAFF
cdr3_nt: TGTGCCAGCAGCAGGGGTGTGAACACTGAAGCTTTCTTT

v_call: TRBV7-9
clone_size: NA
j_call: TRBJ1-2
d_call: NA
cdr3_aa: CASSFGGGVKNYGYTF
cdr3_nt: TGTGCCAGCAGCTTTGGTGGAGGGGTTAAGAACTATGGCTACACCTTC

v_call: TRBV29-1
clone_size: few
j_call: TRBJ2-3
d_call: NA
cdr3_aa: CSGGQPDTDTQYF
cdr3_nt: TGCAGCGGGGGGCAGCCCGACACAGATACGCAGTATTTT

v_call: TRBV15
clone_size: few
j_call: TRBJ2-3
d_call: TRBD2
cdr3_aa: CATSRGGGGAGNTQYF
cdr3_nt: TGTGCCACCAGCAGAGGTGGCGGGGGGGCGGGTAATACGCAGTATTTT

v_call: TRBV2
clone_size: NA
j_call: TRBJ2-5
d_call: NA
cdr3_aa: CASSEAPGIQETQYF
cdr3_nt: TGTGCCAGCAGTGAAGCGCCCGGGATCCAAGAGACCCAGTACTTC

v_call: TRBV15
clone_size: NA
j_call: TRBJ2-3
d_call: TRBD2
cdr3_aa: CATGQALSGLAADTQYF
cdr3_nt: TGTGCCACGGGACAGGCCTTATCGGGACTAGCGGCAGATACGCAGTATTTT

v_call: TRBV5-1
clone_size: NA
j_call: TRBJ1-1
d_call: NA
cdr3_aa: CASSTRRNTEAFF
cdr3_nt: TGCGCCAGCAGCACCCGGAGGAACACTGAAGCTTTCTTT

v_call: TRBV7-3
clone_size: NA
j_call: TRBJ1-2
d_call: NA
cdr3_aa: CASSPSGSSNYGYTF
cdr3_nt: TGTGCCAGCAGCCCCTCCGGGAGCTCTAACTATGGCTACACCTTC

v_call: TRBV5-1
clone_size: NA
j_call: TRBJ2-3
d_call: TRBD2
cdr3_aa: CASTGLASTDTQYF
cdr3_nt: TGCGCCAGCACCGGACTAGCCAGCACAGATACGCAGTATTTT

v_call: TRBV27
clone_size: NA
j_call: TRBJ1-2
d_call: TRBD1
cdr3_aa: CASSIYGTVSNYGYTF
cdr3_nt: TGTGCCAGCAGTATTTATGGGACAGTCTCTAACTATGGCTACACCTTC

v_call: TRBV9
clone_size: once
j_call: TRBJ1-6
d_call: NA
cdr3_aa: CASSVEETSSYNSPLHF
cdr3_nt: TGTGCCAGCAGCGTAGAGGAGACCAGCTCCTATAATTCACCCCTCCACTTT

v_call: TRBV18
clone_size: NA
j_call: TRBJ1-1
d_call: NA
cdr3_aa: CASSPSRGGQNTEAFF
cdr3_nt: TGTGCCAGCTCACCTTCCCGGGGAGGTCAGAACACTGAAGCTTTCTTT

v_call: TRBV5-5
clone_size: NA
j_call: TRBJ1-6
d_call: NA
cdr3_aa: CASSIAGETYNSPLHF
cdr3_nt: TGTGCCAGCAGCATAGCCGGGGAAACCTATAATTCACCCCTCCACTTT

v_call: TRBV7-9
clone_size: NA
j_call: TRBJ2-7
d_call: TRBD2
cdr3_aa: CASSSGLHNYEQYF
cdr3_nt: TGTGCCAGCAGCTCGGGACTACATAACTACGAGCAGTACTTC

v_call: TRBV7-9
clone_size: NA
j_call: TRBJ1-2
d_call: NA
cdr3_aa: CASSLAGREGGYTF
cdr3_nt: TGTGCCAGCAGCTTAGCGGGACGGGAGGGAGGCTACACCTTC

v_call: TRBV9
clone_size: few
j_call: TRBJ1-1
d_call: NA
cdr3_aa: CASSSGAGGGMNTEAFF
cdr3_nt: TGTGCCAGCAGTTCAGGGGCGGGGGGCGGGATGAACACTGAAGCTTTCTTT

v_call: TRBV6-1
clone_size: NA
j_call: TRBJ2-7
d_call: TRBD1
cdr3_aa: CASSGGTGGFYEQYF
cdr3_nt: TGTGCCAGCAGTGGTGGGACAGGGGGTTTCTACGAGCAGTACTTC

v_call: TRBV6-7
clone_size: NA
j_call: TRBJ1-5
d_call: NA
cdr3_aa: CASSYDGGINQPQHF
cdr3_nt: TGTGCCAGCAGTTACGATGGGGGGATCAATCAGCCCCAGCATTTT

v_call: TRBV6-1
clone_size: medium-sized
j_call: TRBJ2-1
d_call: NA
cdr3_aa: CASKQLGAYNEQFF
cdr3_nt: TGTGCCAGCAAACAACTGGGAGCCTACAATGAGCAGTTCTTC

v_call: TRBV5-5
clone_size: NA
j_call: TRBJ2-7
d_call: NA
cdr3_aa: CASSLGSAYEQYF
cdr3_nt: TGTGCCAGCAGCTTGGGCAGCGCCTACGAGCAGTACTTC

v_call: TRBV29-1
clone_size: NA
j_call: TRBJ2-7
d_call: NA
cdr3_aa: CSVVGALYEQYF
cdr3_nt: TGCAGCGTTGTGGGCGCTCTTTACGAGCAGTACTTC

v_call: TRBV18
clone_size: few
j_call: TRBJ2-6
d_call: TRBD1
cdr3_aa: CASSPTGYGANVLTF
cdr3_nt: TGTGCCAGCTCACCGACAGGGTACGGGGCCAACGTCCTGACTTTC

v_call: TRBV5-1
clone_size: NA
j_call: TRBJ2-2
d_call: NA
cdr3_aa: CASSLGEFTGELFF
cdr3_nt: TGCGCCAGCAGCTTGGGAGAATTTACCGGGGAGCTGTTTTTT

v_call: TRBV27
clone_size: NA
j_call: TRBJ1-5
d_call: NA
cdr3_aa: CASSTLESGHLQPQHF
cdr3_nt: TGTGCCAGCAGTACCCTGGAGAGCGGTCATCTTCAGCCCCAGCATTTT

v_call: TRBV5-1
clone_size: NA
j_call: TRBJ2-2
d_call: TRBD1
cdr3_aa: CASSFTGGANTGELFF
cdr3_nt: TGCGCCAGCAGCTTCACAGGGGGCGCGAACACCGGGGAGCTGTTTTTT

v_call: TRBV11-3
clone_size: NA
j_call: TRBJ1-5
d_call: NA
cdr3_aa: CASTPQAGVCSVGRPQHF
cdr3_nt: TGTGCCAGCACCCCCCAGGCAGGGGTATGTTCGGTAGGGCGGCCCCAGCATTTT

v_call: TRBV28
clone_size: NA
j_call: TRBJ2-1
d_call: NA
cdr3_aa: CASSSLTYNEQFF
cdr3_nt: TGTGCCAGCTCCAGTCTTACCTACAATGAGCAGTTCTTC

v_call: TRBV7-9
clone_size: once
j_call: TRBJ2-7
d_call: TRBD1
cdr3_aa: CASSLVITGATSYEQYF
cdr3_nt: TGTGCCAGCAGCTTAGTGATCACAGGGGCCACATCCTACGAGCAGTACTTC

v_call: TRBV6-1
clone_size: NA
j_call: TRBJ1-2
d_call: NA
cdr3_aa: CASLRSGPYGYTF
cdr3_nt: TGTGCCAGCCTGAGGTCGGGTCCCTATGGCTACACCTTC

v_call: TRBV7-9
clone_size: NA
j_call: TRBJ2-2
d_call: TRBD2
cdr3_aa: CASRNRLAGGSNTGELFF
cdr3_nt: TGTGCCAGCAGAAACAGACTAGCGGGGGGTTCGAACACCGGGGAGCTGTTTTTT

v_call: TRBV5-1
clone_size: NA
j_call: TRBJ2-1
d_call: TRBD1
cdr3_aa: CASSVTGYLNEQFF
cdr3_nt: TGCGCCAGCAGCGTGACAGGGTATCTCAATGAGCAGTTCTTC

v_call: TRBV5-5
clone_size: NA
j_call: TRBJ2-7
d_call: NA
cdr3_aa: CASSLDRSYEQYF
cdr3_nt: TGTGCCAGCAGCTTGGACAGGAGTTACGAGCAGTACTTC

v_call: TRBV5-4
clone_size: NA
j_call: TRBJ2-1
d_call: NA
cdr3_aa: CASSLEGSGNYNEQFF
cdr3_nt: TGTGCCAGCAGCTTGGAAGGTAGCGGAAACTACAATGAGCAGTTCTTC

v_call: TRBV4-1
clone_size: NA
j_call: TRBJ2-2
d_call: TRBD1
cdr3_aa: CASTQDRQGSGNTGELFF
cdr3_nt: TGCGCCAGCACCCAAGACAGACAGGGGTCGGGGAACACCGGGGAGCTGTTTTTT

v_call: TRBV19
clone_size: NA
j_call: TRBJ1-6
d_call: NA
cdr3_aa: CASSPYPGPLHF
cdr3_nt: TGTGCCAGTAGCCCCTACCCAGGCCCCCTCCACTTT

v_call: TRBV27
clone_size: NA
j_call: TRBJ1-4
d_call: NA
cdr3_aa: CASRQLGLEEKLFF
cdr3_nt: TGTGCCAGCAGACAACTAGGGCTTGAGGAAAAACTGTTTTTT

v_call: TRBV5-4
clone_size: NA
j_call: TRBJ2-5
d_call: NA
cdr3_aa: CASSLRETQYF
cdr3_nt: TGTGCCAGCAGCTTGCGTGAGACCCAGTACTTC

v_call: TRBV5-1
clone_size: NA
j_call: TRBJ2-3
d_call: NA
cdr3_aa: CASSTRGGPTFTDTQYF
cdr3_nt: TGCGCCAGCAGCACTCGCGGGGGCCCTACATTCACAGATACGCAGTATTTT

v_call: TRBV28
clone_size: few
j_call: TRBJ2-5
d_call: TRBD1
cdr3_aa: CASSAGQGAETQYF
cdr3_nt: TGTGCCAGCAGTGCGGGACAGGGGGCAGAGACCCAGTACTTC

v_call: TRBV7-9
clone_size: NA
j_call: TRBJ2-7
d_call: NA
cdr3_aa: CASSLVQEHEWTTYEQYF
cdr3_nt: TGTGCCAGCAGCTTAGTACAGGAGCACGAGTGGACCACCTACGAGCAGTACTTC

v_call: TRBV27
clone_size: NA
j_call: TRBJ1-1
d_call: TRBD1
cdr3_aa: CASSLLSLGQGAPEAFF
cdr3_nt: TGTGCCAGCAGTTTACTTAGTTTGGGACAGGGGGCTCCTGAAGCTTTCTTT

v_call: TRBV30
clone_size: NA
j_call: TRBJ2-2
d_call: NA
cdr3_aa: CAWVGRGRTGELFF
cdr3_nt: TGTGCCTGGGTTGGTCGAGGGAGGACCGGGGAGCTGTTTTTT

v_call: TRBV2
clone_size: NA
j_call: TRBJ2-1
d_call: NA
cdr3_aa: CASNTGSYNEQFF
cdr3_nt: TGTGCCAGTAACACAGGTTCCTACAATGAGCAGTTCTTC

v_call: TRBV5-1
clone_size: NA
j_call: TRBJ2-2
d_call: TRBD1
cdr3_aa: CASSLGKGAGTGELFF
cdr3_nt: TGCGCCAGCAGCTTAGGAAAGGGGGCAGGCACCGGGGAGCTGTTTTTT

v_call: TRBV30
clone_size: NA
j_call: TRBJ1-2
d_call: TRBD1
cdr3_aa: CARDRGPLGYGYTF
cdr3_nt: TGTGCCCGGGACAGGGGGCCTTTGGGCTATGGCTACACCTTC

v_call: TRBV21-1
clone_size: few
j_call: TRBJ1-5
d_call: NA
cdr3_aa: CASSGRTVSGIPYGNQPQHF
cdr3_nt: TGCGCCAGCAGCGGCCGGACAGTCAGTGGGATCCCATATGGCAATCAGCCCCAGCATTTT

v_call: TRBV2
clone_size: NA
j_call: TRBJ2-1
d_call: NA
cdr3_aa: CASRELRENEQFF
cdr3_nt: TGTGCCAGCAGGGAATTGCGTGAGAATGAGCAGTTCTTC

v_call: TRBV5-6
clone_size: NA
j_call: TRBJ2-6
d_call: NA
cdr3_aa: CASSKLFPKSGANVLTF
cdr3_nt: TGTGCCAGCAGTAAGCTCTTTCCTAAGTCTGGGGCCAACGTCCTGACTTTC